This TCR beta chain is from a study of OX40 agonist ivuxolimab in advanced cancers. Regarding the study in general: Ivuxolimab, which targeted the costimulatory receptor OX40 (CD134), was an agonistic, fully human IgG2 monoclonal antibody. Partial responses were achieved by three dose-escalation patients, of whom one had hepatocellular carcinoma and two had cutaneous melanoma. Intravenous ivuxolimab was administered to patients every 2 weeks at six dose levels: 0.01, 0.1, 0.3, 1.5, 3 and 10 mg/kg. In the dose-escalation cohort, more than 75% of patients were male, and the mean age was roughly 60 years, with a range of 23 to 79. The paper describes the monotherapy dose-escalation part (N of about 55 patients) of the phase I trial of ivuxolimab. Of the approximately 50 dose-escalation patients, hepatocellular carcinoma was present in about 20, melanoma in around 15, renal cell carcinoma in 9 and head and neck cancer in 9. Patients were allowed to have had prior anti-PD-1, anti-PD-L1 or anti-CTLA-4 therapy, and around two fifths of the dose-escalation patients had been treated with checkpoint inhibitors. The purpose of peripheral TCRbeta sequencing was to test whether ivuxolimab changed TCR sequence diversity and led to clonal T-cell expansion.

Patients with autoimmune disease history or receiving systemic immunosuppression were excluded from the trial. Peripheral blood for TCR sequencing was drawn from every dose cohort at baseline, at cycle 4 day 1 and at cycle 7 day 1. The samples were drawn from a first-in-human, open-label, multicenter phase I dose-escalation trial of ivuxolimab. The trial enrolled adults with locally advanced or metastatic head and neck squamous cell, hepatocellular, melanoma or renal cell carcinoma. CD4+ and CD8+ T cells were sorted separately from peripheral blood before TCR sequencing. Overall study outcomes, separate from this receptor: At doses of 0.1 to 3.0 mg/kg, clonal expansion of both CD4+ and CD8+ T cells in blood was seen between baseline and week 6. Low levels of normalized T-cell clonal expansion were also shown by some nonresponding patients. After ivuxolimab, expanded clones were on average more numerous among CD8+ T cells than among CD4+ T cells. The antigen specificity of the peripheral T cells that underwent clonal expansion was not determined. In the 0.1-3.0 mg/kg groups, partial responders were among the patients with the lowest normalized peripheral clonal expansion, particularly in CD8+ T cells.

For sequencing of the TCRbeta CDR3 region, genomic DNA was extracted from the sorted cells. TCRbeta CDR3 regions were sequenced using the immunoSEQ Assay. Drawn from immuneACCESS, this table holds only the in-frame rearrangements with V and J called that TCRdb kept. Clones are partly lost; checked studies trace under half to an unresolved V gene and leave the rest unexplained. This sample gives some 80,000 clones in total; nearly 90% of them show up just once. In total, the top ten clones hold 0.65% to 0.8% of the sample. The CDR3 goes from the cysteine to the phenylalanine over 15 residues. Only the CDR3 portion is preserved as DNA: 45 bases, with reading frame beginning at the first base. Reading the germline V gene gives CDR1 MNHNS and CDR2 SASEGT. The V end loses 4 bases and the J end loses 7 bases, and a stretch of 17 bases separates them. Remarks on this clone: Its antigen is currently not known. Base quality data are lacking; no much larger clone is found one base away.

The specimen was CD4+ or CD8+ T cells sorted from blood, collected in a trial of the OX40 agonist ivuxolimab. The sequence came from an adult with an advanced solid tumor such as melanoma, head and neck, liver or kidney cancer. Recombination joined TRBV6-1 with TRBJ1-5; the D segment could be TRBD1, given 5 matching bases. The CDR3 has the sequence CASSVFKGLGQPQHF. The DNA is as follows: TGTGCCAGCAGTGTATTTAAGGGGCTTGGGCAGCCCCAGCATTTT.